The 21 T cell receptor beta chains below were found in one sample sequenced in a study of OX40 agonist ivuxolimab in advanced cancers. Using immunoSEQ multiplex PCR, the repertoire was profiled, and TCRdb retains in-frame clones only, with some absent. The data hold under 70,000 clones, with approximately 90% observed a single time. The material was CD4+ or CD8+ T cells sorted from blood, obtained in a trial of the OX40 agonist ivuxolimab. The origin of the receptors is an adult with an advanced solid tumor such as melanoma, head and neck, liver or kidney cancer.

The chain employs TRBV19 and TRBJ1-1; unclear D gene. Per germline, CDR1 LNHDA and CDR2 SQIVND (reference sequence). CDR3 length equals 14 residues. V was trimmed by 5 bases and J by 4 bases, leaving 14 bases between them. The CDR3 region is CASSPWRASTEAFF. DNA of the CDR3: TGTGCCAGTAGTCCCTGGAGGGCGAGCACTGAAGCTTTCTTT.

The chain uses TRBV5-1 and TRBJ2-5; 9 positions agree with TRBD2. Per germline, CDR1 SGHRS and CDR2 YFSETQ. V trimming: 4 bases; J trimming: 4 bases; junction bases outside the gene matches: 8. The CDR3 is made up of 15 amino acids. CDR3 amino acids: CASSVSSGIGETQYF. The CDR3 nucleotides are TGCGCCAGCAGCGTATCTAGCGGGATCGGAGAGACCCAGTACTTC.

The chain is built from TRBV7-9 and TRBJ2-5, with D perhaps TRBD2 (5 bases). Germline V gene data show CDR1 as SEHNR and CDR2 as FQNEAQ (reference sequence). Trimming took off 0 bases at V and 7 bases at J, with 9 bases between the two ends. This CDR3 comprises 13 residues. CDR3: CASSLASVRTQYF. The DNA for the CDR3 is TGTGCCAGCAGCTTAGCTAGCGTGAGGACCCAGTACTTC.

The chain carries TRBV19 and TRBJ1-4; D perhaps matches TRBD1 (5 bases). The CDR3 runs to 13 residues. Trimming shortened V by 8 bases and J by 3 bases, and 10 bases separated the two germline ends. Germline-derived CDR1 and CDR2 are LNHDA and SQIVND (reference sequence). DNA for the CDR3: TGTGCCAGTGTCGGAGGGGCTAATGAAAAACTGTTTTTT. It codes for CASVGGANEKLFF.

The chain employs TRBV30 and TRBJ2-1, with 8 bases identical to TRBD2. Germline CDR1 and CDR2: GTSNPN and SVGIG (reference sequence). This CDR3 spans 13 amino acids. The V and J ends lost 5 bases and 12 bases, in that order; junction bases with no gene match: 12. The CDR3 here is CAWEGAGGLAQFF. The CDR3, as DNA: TGTGCCTGGGAAGGGGCGGGAGGATTGGCGCAGTTCTTC. Looking up the rest from reference TRBV30 and TRBJ2-1 gives the full variable domain: SQTIHQWPATLVQPVGSPLSLECTVEGTSNPNLYWYRQAAGRGLQLLFYSVGIGQISSEVPQNLSASRPQDRQFILSSKKLLLSDSGFYLCAWEGAGGLAQFFGPGTRLTVL.

This clone appeared a single time. This chain joins TRBV7-2 and TRBJ2-3; D ambiguous. The CDR3 spans 14 residues. V was shortened by 1 base and J by 6 bases, with 11 bases between the two germline ends. Germline values: CDR1 SGHTA, CDR2 FQGNSA. CDR3 nucleotides: TGTGCCAGCAGCTTAGACTGGCCGCGGGATACGCAGTATTTT. Protein sequence: CASSLDWPRDTQYF.

The V and J genes are TRBV9 and TRBJ1-1, with 7 positions matching TRBD1. The length of the CDR3 is 15 residues. V trimming: 3 bases; J trimming: 1 base; junction bases outside the gene matches: 6. CDR1 is SGDLS, CDR2 YYNGEE, per germline. As DNA, the CDR3 is TGTGCCAGCAGCGCACCCGGGACAGCGAACACTGAAGCTTTCTTT. Protein sequence: CASSAPGTANTEAFF.

This clone turned up a few times. This rearrangement joins TRBV7-9 to TRBJ2-7; D is ambiguous. Germline V lookup: CDR1 SEHNR, CDR2 FQNEAQ (reference sequence). The CDR3 extends over 12 amino acids. The V gene lost 5 bases and the J gene lost 2 bases, with 7 bases spanning the gap. CDR3 loop: CASSASTYEQYF. The CDR3 bases are TGTGCCAGCAGCGCAAGTACCTACGAGCAGTACTTC. Filled out from reference TRBV7-9 and TRBJ2-7, the complete variable domain reads DTGVSQNPRHKITKRGQNVTFRCDPISEHNRLYWYRQTLGQGPEFLTYFQNEAQLEKSRLLSDRFSAERPKGSFSTLEIQRTEQGDSAMYLCASSASTYEQYFGPGTRLTVT.

This chain connects TRBV28 to TRBJ1-1, with a tentative D call TRBD1 (5 bases). From germline, CDR1 is MDHEN and CDR2 SYDVKM. V lost 3 bases and J 10 bases, leaving 18 bases between the germline ends. CDR3 size: 14 residues. The chain's CDR3 is CASSFAGGSLGAFF. CDR3 nucleotide sequence: TGTGCCAGCAGTTTCGCGGGGGGAAGTCTTGGAGCTTTCTTT. The entire variable domain, with the rest obtained from reference TRBV28 and TRBJ1-1, is as follows: DVKVTQSSRYLVKRTGEKVFLECVQDMDHENMFWYRQDPGLGLRLIYFSYDVKMKEKGDIPEGYSVSREKKERFSLILESASTNQTSMYLCASSFAGGSLGAFFGQGTRLTVV.

J is TRBJ2-5 and V is TRBV6-6, with TRBD2 matching over 7 bases. Germline lookup yields CDR1 MNHNY and CDR2 SVGAGI (reference sequence). This CDR3 region has 13 residues. V was pared by 2 bases and J by 12 bases, with 9 bases of the junction left unmatched. CDR3 DNA: TGTGCCAGCAGTTACCCGGGAGGACCCGATAAGTACTTC. Translation gives CASSYPGGPDKYF.

To note about this clone: The sample holds other DNA sequences that translate to the same CDR3. The genes are TRBV28 and TRBJ2-7, with no clear D. Germline CDR1 and CDR2: MDHEN and SYDVKM. The CDR3 consists of 11 residues. V shed 2 bases and J shed 3 bases, with 2 bases lying between them. The CDR3 nucleotides are TGTGCCAGCAGTTTAGGCTACGAGCAGTACTTC. Its translation is CASSLGYEQYF.

In its sample, this clone was seen once. This rearrangement joins TRBV6-1 to TRBJ2-1, with TRBD1 matching 10 bases. The germline V gene has CDR1 MNHNS and CDR2 SASEGT. This CDR3 has 15 amino acids. V lost 3 bases and J lost 6; bases outside the gene matches: 5. The CDR3 nucleotides are TGTGCCAGCAGTGATGGGGGACAGGGGCTCAATGAGCAGTTCTTC. Translated: CASSDGGQGLNEQFF.

V is TRBV30 and J is TRBJ1-3; 9 bases line up with TRBD1. In germline, CDR1 is GTSNPN, CDR2 SVGIG (reference sequence). Losses at the gene ends were 8 bases for V and 0 bases for J; bases not matched to a gene: 5. This CDR3 contains 14 residues. The CDR3 DNA reads TGTGCCGGAGACAGGGGGAGCTCTGGAAACACCATATATTTT. It yields the protein CAGDRGSSGNTIYF.

The chain has TRBV11-2 and TRBJ1-4, with TRBD1 as a possible D gene (5 bases). V was clipped by 4 bases and J by 4 bases, with 16 bases between them. Germline assignment: CDR1 SGHAT and CDR2 FQNNGV. The CDR3 spans 16 residues. The CDR3 DNA follows: TGTGCCAGCAGCTCCCCCCGGGGCGCGCGTAATGAAAAACTGTTTTTT. It yields the protein CASSSPRGARNEKLFF.

The chain joins TRBV18 to TRBJ1-6; 7 bases are a match to TRBD1. The CDR3 covers 16 residues. Germline V gene lookup returns CDR1 KGHSH and CDR2 LQKENI. J lost 0 bases, V lost 5 bases, and 4 bases had no gene match. The CDR3 reads CASSSTGSSYNSPLHF. In nucleotides, the CDR3 is TGTGCCAGCTCATCGACAGGGAGCTCCTATAATTCACCCCTCCACTTT.

This clone was detected a few times. The rearrangement uses TRBV4-2 and TRBJ1-2; the D is unclear. Trimming took off 3 bases at V and 4 bases at J, with 3 bases between the two ends. This CDR3 has 11 amino acids. The V gene's germline CDR1 is LGHNA and CDR2 YNFKEQ. The CDR3 region is CASSQGYGYTF. As DNA, the CDR3 is TGTGCCAGCAGCCAGGGCTATGGCTACACCTTC.

The chain joins TRBV25-1 to TRBJ2-7; tentatively, D is TRBD2 (5 bases). The V gene lost 7 bases and the J gene lost 6 bases, with 16 bases spanning the gap. The CDR3 sequence is 13 residues long. The germline V gene encodes CDR1 MGHDK and CDR2 SYGVNS. In DNA form, the CDR3 reads TGTGCCAGCACCGGGATAGGTCTGGGCGAGCAGTACTTC. It specifies CASTGIGLGEQYF.

The table lists this clone with a count of one. The chain has TRBV10-2 and TRBJ1-5, with 9 bases identical to TRBD1. With 8 bases clipped from V and 5 bases from J, the junction kept 4 bases outside the gene matches. The CDR3 length is 13 residues. CDR1 is WSHSY and CDR2 is SAAADI in the germline V gene. CDR3 in DNA: TGCGCCAGCCGGGACAGGGATTATCAGCCCCAGCATTTT. It yields the protein CASRDRDYQPQHF.

A single count supports this clone. CDR3 in amino acids: CASSLMAGRKTQYF. CDR3 DNA: TGTGCCAGCAGCTTAATGGCGGGGCGGAAGACCCAGTACTTC. The genes are TRBV7-2 and TRBJ2-5; tentatively, D is TRBD2 (6 bases). In germline, CDR1 is SGHTA, CDR2 FQGNSA. Trimming removed 2 bases from V and 6 bases from J, with 13 bases in between. The CDR3 spans 14 residues.

The J gene is TRBJ1-2, the V gene TRBV5-5; weak D call: TRBD1 (5 bases). Germline CDR1 SGHKS, CDR2 YYEKEE (reference sequence). Trimming cost V 7 bases and J 0 bases, with 13 bases left between them. The CDR3 totals 14 residues. CDR3 amino acids: CASLRTSTNYGYTF. CDR3 DNA: TGTGCCAGCTTGCGGACAAGTACTAACTATGGCTACACCTTC.

J is TRBJ2-1 and V is TRBV5-1, with a possible D match to TRBD1 (5 bases). From germline, CDR1 is SGHRS and CDR2 YFSETQ. The CDR3 totals 16 residues. V lost 0 bases to trimming and J lost 2 bases, with 12 bases between them. The chain's CDR3 is CASSLGTTQTYNEQFF. CDR3 DNA sequence: TGCGCCAGCAGCTTGGGGACAACCCAGACCTACAATGAGCAGTTCTTC.